The sequence of this T cell receptor beta chain was determined in a study of T cell changes during pregnancy in multiple sclerosis. There are 18 residues in the CDR3. Germline trimming cut 2 bases from V and 6 bases from J; bases unmatched to any gene: 14. Germline V gene lookup returns CDR1 MGHRA and CDR2 YSYEKL. There are a few counts of this clone. Method: immunoSEQ multiplex PCR; TCRdb's copy keeps in-frame clones and lacks some. The sample carries tens of thousands of clones, roughly 91% recorded once. The sample in question was peripheral blood, obtained in the third trimester of pregnancy. This clonotype was obtained from a female donor in good health, enrolled as a control in a pregnancy study. V is TRBV4-1 and J is TRBJ2-2; 8 bases agree with TRBD2. The CDR3 sequence is CASSQLPGDIGGAGELFF. CDR3 sequence (DNA): TGCGCCAGCAGCCAACTCCCGGGGGACATCGGGGGGGCCGGGGAGCTGTTTTTT.